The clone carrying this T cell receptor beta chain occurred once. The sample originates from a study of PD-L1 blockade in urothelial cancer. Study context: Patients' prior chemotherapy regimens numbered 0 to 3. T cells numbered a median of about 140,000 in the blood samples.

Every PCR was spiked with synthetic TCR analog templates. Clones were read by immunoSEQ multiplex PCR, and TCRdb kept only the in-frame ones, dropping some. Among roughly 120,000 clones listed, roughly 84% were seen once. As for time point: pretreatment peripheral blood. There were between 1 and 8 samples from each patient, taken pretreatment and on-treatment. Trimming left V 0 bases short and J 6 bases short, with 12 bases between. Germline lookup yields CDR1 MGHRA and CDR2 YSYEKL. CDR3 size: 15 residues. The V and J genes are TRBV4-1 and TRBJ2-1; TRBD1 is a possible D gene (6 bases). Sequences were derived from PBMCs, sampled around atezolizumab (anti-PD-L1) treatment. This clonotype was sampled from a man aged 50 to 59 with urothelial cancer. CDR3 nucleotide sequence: TGCGCCAGCAGCCAAGACACGCAGGGGTTCAATGAGCAGTTCTTC. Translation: CASSQDTQGFNEQFF.